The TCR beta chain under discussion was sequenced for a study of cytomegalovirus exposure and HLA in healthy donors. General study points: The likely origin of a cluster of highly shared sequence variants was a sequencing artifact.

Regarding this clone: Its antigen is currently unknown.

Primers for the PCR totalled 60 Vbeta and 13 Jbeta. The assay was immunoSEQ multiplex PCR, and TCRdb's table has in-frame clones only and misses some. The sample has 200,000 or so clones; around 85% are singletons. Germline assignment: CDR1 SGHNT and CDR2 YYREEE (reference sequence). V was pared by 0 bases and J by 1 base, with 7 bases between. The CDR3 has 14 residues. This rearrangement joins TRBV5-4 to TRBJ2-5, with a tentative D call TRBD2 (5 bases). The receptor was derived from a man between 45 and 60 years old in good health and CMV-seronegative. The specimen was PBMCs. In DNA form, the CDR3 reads TGTGCCAGCAGCTTGGGACTATCCCAAGAGACCCAGTACTTC. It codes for CASSLGLSQETQYF. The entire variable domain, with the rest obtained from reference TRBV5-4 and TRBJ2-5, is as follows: ETGVTQSPTHLIKTRGQQVTLRCSSQSGHNTVSWYQQALGQGPQFIFQYYREEENGRGNFPPRFSGLQFPNYSSELNVNALELDDSALYLCASSLGLSQETQYFGPGTRLLVL.